This T cell receptor beta chain was sequenced for a study of blood T cells in healthy people across ages. Study-level findings and limits: Higher naive T cell percentage went strongly together with higher TCR beta diversity. PBMC samples, being unsorted, prevented any conclusive comparison of naive and antigen-experienced cells.

A sample-barcoded 5' primer and a J-beta primer mix were used in a second PCR of roughly 6 to 11 cycles. Every cDNA was tagged by a template-switch adaptor with 12 random nucleotides. Via MiXCR, TCRdb re-called the 5' RACE reads, giving one row per CDR3 protein. The table lists 800,000 or so distinct CDR3 sequences, roughly 25% of them singletons, with under 4.5% in the top ten. In each sample, at least 6.5 million PBMCs were isolated. With regard to this clonotype: Its matching antigen is unknown.

The same data also went into a second study, on T cells of mothers and their children.

The TCR sequence derives from a boy aged 5-17 years in good health. Source material: blood.

DNA for the CDR3: TGCAGTGCTAGAGATAGGTGGCGCCAAGGGGGCTACGAGCAGTACTTC. This translates into CSARDRWRQGGYEQYF. The rearrangement links TRBV20-1 to TRBJ2-7; tentatively, D is TRBD1 (6 bases). The CDR3 is 16 amino acids. V was shortened by 0 bases and J by 3 bases, with 18 bases between the two germline ends. CDR1 and CDR2 from the germline V gene are DFQATT and SNEGSKA (reference sequence).